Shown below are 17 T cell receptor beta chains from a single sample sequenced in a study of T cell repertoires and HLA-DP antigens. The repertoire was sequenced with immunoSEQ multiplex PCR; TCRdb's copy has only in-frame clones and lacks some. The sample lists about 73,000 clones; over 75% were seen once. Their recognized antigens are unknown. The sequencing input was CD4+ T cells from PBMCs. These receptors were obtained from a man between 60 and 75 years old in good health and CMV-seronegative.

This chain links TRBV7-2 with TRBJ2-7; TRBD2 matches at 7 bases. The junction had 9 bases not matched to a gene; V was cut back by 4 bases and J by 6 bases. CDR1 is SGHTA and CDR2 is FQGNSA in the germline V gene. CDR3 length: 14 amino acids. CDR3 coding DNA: TGTGCCAGCAGCTCCGCTCCGACTAGCTCCGAGCAGTACTTC. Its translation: CASSSAPTSSEQYF.

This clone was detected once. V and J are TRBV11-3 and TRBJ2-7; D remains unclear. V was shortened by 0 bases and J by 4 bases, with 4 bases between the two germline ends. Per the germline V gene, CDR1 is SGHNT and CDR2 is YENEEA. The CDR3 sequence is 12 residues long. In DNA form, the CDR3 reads TGTGCCAGCAGCTTAGACGGTTACGAGCAGTACTTC. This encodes CASSLDGYEQYF. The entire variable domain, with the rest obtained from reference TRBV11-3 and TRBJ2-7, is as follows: EAGVVQSPRYKIIEKKQPVAFWCNPISGHNTLYWYLQNLGQGPELLIRYENEEAVDDSQLPKDRFSAERLKGVDSTLKIQPAELGDSAVYLCASSLDGYEQYFGPGTRLTVT.

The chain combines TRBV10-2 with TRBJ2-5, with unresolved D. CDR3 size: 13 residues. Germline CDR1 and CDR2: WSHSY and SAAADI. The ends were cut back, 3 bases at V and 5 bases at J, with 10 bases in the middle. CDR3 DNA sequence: TGCGCCAGCAGTGACCCTTTCCGGGAGACCCAGTACTTC. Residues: CASSDPFRETQYF.

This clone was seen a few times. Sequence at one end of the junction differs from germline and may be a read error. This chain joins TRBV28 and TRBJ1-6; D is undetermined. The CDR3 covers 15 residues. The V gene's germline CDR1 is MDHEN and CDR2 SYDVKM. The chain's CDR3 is CASSSTGPYNSPLHF. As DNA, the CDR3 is TGTGCCAGCAGTTCCACCGGGCCCTACAATTCACCCCTCCACTTT.

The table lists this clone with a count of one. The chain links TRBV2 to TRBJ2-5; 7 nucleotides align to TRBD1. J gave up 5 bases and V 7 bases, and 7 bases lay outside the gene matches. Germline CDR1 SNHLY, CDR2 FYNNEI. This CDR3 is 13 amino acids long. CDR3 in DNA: TGTGCCAGCACCAGGGACAGTCCCGAGACCCAGTACTTC. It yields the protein CASTRDSPETQYF.

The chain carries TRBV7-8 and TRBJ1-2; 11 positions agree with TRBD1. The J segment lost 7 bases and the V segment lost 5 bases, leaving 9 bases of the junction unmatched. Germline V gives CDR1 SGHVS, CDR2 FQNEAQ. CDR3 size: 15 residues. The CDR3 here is CASSGRDRGLGGYTF. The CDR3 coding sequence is TGTGCCAGCAGCGGAAGGGACAGGGGGTTAGGTGGCTACACCTTC. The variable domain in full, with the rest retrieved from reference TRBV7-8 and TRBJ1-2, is GAGVSQSPRYKVAKRGQDVALRCDPISGHVSLFWYQQALGQGPEFLTYFQNEAQLDKSGLPSDRFFAERPEGSVSTLKIQRTQQEDSAVYLCASSGRDRGLGGYTFGSGTRLTVV.

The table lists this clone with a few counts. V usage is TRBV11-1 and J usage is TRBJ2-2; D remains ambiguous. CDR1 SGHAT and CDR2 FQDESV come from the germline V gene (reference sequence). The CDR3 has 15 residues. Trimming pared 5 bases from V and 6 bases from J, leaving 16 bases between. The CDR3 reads CASSLLRSSAGELFF. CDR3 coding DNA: TGTGCCAGCAGCCTATTAAGATCCTCCGCCGGGGAGCTGTTTTTT.

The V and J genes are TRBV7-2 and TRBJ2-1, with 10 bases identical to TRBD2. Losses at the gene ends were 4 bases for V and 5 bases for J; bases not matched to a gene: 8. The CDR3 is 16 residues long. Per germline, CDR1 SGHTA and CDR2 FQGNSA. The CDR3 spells CASSSLAGARDNEQFF. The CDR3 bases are TGTGCCAGCAGCTCTCTAGCGGGAGCTAGAGACAATGAGCAGTTCTTC.

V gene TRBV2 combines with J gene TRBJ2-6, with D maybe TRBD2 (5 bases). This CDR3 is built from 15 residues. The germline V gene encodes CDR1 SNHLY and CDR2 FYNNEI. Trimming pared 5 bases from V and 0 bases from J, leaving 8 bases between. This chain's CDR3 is CASSPRVSGANVLTF. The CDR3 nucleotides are TGTGCCAGCAGTCCGCGGGTCTCTGGGGCCAACGTCCTGACTTTC.

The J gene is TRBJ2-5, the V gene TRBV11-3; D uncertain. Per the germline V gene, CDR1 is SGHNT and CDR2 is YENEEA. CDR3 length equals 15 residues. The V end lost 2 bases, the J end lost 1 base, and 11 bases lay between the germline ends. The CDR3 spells CASSLRPGVQETQYF. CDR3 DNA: TGTGCCAGCAGCTTAAGGCCGGGTGTCCAAGAGACCCAGTACTTC.

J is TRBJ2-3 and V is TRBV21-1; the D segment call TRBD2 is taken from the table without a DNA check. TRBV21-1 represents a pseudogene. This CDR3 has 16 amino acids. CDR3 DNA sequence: TGTGCCAGCAGCAAAGGACTAGCGGGAGTGCGGATTACGCAGTATTTT. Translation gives CASSKGLAGVRITQYF.

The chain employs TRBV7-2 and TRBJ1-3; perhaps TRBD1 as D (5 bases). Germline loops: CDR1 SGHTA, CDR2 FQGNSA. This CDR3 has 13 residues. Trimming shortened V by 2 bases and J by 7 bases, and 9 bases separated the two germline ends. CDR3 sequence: CASSLSRGNTIYF. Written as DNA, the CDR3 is TGTGCCAGCAGCTTATCTAGGGGCAACACCATATATTTT.

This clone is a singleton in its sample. This chain's CDR3 is CASSVSTGGSYEQYF. In DNA, the CDR3 is TGTGCCAGCAGCGTATCAACAGGGGGCTCCTACGAGCAGTACTTC. The rearrangement uses TRBV9 and TRBJ2-7, with TRBD1 matching over 8 bases. The V and J ends lost 1 base and 0 bases, in that order; junction bases with no gene match: 3. This CDR3 region has 15 residues. Germline lookup yields CDR1 SGDLS and CDR2 YYNGEE.

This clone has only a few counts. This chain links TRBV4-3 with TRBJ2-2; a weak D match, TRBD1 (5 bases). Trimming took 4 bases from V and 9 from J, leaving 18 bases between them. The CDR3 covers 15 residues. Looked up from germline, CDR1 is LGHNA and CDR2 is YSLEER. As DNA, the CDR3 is TGCGCCAGCAGCCGTACAGGACAAGCATTGAGGGAGCTGTTTTTT. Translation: CASSRTGQALRELFF.

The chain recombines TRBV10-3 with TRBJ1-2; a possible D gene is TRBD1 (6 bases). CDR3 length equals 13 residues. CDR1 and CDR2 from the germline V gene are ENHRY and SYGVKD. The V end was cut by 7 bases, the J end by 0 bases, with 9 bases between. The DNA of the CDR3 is TGTGCCATCACCGGGACATCTAACTATGGCTACACCTTC. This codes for CAITGTSNYGYTF.

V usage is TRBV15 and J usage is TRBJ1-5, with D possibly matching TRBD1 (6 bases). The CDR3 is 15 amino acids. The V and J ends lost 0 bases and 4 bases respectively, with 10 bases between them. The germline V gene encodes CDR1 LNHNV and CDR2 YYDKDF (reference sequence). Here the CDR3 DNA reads TGTGCCACCAGCAGAGATTGGAGGGGGAATCAGCCCCAGCATTTT. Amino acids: CATSRDWRGNQPQHF.

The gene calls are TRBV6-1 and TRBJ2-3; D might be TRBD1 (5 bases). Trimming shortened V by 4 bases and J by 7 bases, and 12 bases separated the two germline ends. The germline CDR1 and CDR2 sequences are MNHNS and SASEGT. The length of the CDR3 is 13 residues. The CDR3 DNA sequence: TGTGCCAGCAGTGTACAGGCCAGGCATACGCAGTATTTT. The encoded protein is CASSVQARHTQYF.